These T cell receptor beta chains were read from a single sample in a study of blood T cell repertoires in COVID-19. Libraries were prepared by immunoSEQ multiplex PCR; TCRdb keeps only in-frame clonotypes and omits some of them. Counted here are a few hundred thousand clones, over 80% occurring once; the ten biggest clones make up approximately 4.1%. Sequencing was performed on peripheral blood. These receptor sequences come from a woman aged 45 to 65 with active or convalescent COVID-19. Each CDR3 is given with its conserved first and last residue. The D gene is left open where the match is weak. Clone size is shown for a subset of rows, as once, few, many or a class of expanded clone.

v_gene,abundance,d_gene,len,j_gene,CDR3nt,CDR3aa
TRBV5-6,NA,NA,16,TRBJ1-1,TGTGCCAGCAGCTTGGGACACGTCCCGATGAACACTGAAGCTTTCTTT,CASSLGHVPMNTEAFF
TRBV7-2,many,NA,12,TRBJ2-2,TGTGCCAGCAGCTCGTCCACCGGGGAGCTGTTTTTT,CASSSSTGELFF
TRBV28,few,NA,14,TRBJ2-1,TGTGCCAGCAGTTTAGTCGGCTCCTACAATGAGCAGTTCTTC,CASSLVGSYNEQFF
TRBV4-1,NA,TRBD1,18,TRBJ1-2,TGCGCCAGCAGCCAACCGGTCCTTCGGCAGGGGGAAGACAATGGCTACACCTTC,CASSQPVLRQGEDNGYTF
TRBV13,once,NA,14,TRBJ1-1,TGTGCCAGCAGTAATCAGGATTTGAACACTGAAGCTTTCTTT,CASSNQDLNTEAFF
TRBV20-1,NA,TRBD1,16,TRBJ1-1,TGCAGTGCTAGTATATCGACAGGGCGATTAGTCACTGAAGCTTTCTTT,CSASISTGRLVTEAFF
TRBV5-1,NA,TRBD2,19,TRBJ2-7,TGCGCCAGCAGCTGGATACCGCCCGGGGCTAGCGGAACTGTCTACGAGCAGTACTTC,CASSWIPPGASGTVYEQYF
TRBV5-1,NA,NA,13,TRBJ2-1,TGCGCCAGCAGCTTGGGTCTAGCAAGAGAGCAGTTCTTC,CASSLGLAREQFF
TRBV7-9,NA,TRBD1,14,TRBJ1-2,TGTGCCAGCAGCTTAGGGACAGGGGTTCAAGGCTACACCTTC,CASSLGTGVQGYTF
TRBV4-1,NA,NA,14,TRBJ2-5,TGCGCCAGCAGCCAACGACAGTTCCAAGAGACCCAGTACTTC,CASSQRQFQETQYF
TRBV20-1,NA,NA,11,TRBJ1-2,TGCAGTGCTAGTAATGAGTATGGCTACACCTTC,CSASNEYGYTF
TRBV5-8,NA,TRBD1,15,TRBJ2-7,TGTGCCAGCAGGTGGCCGGGACAGGGTTCGCGCGAGCAGTACTTC,CASRWPGQGSREQYF
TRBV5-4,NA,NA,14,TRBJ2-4,TGTGCCAGCAGCTTGGGTGTCGGTGTTCACATTCAGTACTTC,CASSLGVGVHIQYF
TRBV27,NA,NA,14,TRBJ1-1,TGTGCCAGCAGTTTGGATCGCGGCCTCACTGAAGCTTTCTTT,CASSLDRGLTEAFF
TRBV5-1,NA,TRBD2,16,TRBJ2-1,TGCGCCAGCAGCTTTGCACTAGCGGAAGGGGGAACTGAGCAGTTCTTC,CASSFALAEGGTEQFF
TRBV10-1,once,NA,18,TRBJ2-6,TGCGCCAGCAGTATCAAGGGGCCCCGCTCGGAGGGGGCCAACGTCCTGACTTTC,CASSIKGPRSEGANVLTF
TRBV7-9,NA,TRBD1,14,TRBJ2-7,TGTGCCAGCAGCCCTCAGGGGGACTCCTACGAGCAGTACTTC,CASSPQGDSYEQYF
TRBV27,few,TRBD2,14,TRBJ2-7,TGTGCCAGCAGTTCCGGGACCCCGGGAGGGGAGCAGTACTTC,CASSSGTPGGEQYF
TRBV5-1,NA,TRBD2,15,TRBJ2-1,TGCGCCAGCAGCTCGCTAGCGGGAGGAAAGGATGAGCAGTTCTTC,CASSSLAGGKDEQFF
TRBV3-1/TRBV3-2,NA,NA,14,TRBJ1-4,TGTGCCAGCAGCTCGGTTGCAACTAATGAAAAACTGTTTTTT,CASSSVATNEKLFF
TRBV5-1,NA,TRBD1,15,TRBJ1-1,TGCGCCAGCAGCTCGAATGGACAGGGGGACACTGAAGCTTTCTTT,CASSSNGQGDTEAFF
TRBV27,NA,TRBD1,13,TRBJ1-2,TGTGCCAGCAGTACCCAGGGGGCAAGGGGCTACACCTTC,CASSTQGARGYTF
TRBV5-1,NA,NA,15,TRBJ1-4,TGCGCCAGCAGCGAAACAGGGATAGGTCGTGAAAAACTGTTTTTT,CASSETGIGREKLFF
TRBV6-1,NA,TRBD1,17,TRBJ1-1,TGTGCCAGCAGTGGTAGACAGGGCAGGGGACCAAACACTGAAGCTTTCTTT,CASSGRQGRGPNTEAFF
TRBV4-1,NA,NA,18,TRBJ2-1,TGCGCCAGCAGCTTCGCAGGGGGGCTAGCCTTTGACTACAATGAGCAGTTCTTC,CASSFAGGLAFDYNEQFF
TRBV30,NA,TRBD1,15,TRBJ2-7,TGTGCCTGGAGTCAATGGGGACAGAGACCCTACGAGCAGTACTTC,CAWSQWGQRPYEQYF
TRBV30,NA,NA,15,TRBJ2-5,TGTGCCTGGAGTAGAAGCAGGGCCCTCGGGGAGACCCAGTACTTC,CAWSRSRALGETQYF
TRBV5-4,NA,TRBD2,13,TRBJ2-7,TGTGCCAGCAGCTTAGCGGGGGTCTACGAGCAGTACTTC,CASSLAGVYEQYF
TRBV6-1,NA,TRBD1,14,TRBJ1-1,TGTGCCAGCAGTGAAGAAGAGGACAGGGCGGAAGCTTTCTTT,CASSEEEDRAEAFF
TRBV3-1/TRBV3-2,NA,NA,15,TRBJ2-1,TGTGCCAGCAGCCAAGATAAGGAGGAGTACAATGAGCAGTTCTTC,CASSQDKEEYNEQFF
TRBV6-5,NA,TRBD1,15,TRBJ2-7,TGTGCCAGCAGTTCGCAGGGACAGGGAAACTACGAGCAGTACTTC,CASSSQGQGNYEQYF
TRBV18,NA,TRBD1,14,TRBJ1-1,TGTGCCAGCTCTTCGACAGGGCAGGACACTGAAGCTTTCTTT,CASSSTGQDTEAFF
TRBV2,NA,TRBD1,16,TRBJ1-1,TGTGTCCCTAGGACAGGGGGGAGGGTCATGAACACTGAAGCTTTCTTT,CVPRTGGRVMNTEAFF
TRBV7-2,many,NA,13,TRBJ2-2,TGTGCCAGCAGCTTAGACCTAGCGAGGGAGCTGTTTTTT,CASSLDLARELFF
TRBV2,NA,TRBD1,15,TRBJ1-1,TGTGCCAGCAGACGCGACAGGGGGCGAGTGGCTGAAGCTTTCTTT,CASRRDRGRVAEAFF
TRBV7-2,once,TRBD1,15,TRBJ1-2,TGTGCCAGCAGCTACGGACAGGGGAAGAGTTGGGGCTACACCTTC,CASSYGQGKSWGYTF
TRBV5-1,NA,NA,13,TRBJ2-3,TGCGCCAGCAGCTTGACTAGCACAGATACGCAGTATTTT,CASSLTSTDTQYF
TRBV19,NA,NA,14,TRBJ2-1,TGTGCCAGTAGTACCCCGTTCTCCTACAATGAGCAGTTCTTC,CASSTPFSYNEQFF
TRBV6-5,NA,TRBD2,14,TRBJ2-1,TGTGCCAGCAGAGGTAGCGGGGGGATCAATGAGCAGTTCTTC,CASRGSGGINEQFF
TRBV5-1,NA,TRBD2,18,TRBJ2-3,TGCGCCAGCAGCTTGGGTGTGACTAGCGGGCGGCGCACAGATACGCAGTATTTT,CASSLGVTSGRRTDTQYF
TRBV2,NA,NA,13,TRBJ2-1,TGTGCCAGCAGTGGGAGGGGAGACAATGAGCAGTTCTTC,CASSGRGDNEQFF
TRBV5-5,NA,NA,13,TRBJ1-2,TGTGCCAGCAGCCCGACAGATAACTATGGCTACACCTTC,CASSPTDNYGYTF
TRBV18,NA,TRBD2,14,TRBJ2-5,TGTGCCAGCTCACCGAGACTAGCCCGAGAGACCCAGTACTTC,CASSPRLARETQYF
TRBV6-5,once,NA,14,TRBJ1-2,TGTGCCAGCAGGCCCTCCGACAGGCACTATGGCTACACCTTC,CASRPSDRHYGYTF
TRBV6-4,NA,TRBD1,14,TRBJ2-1,TGTGCCAGCAGCACAGGGGGCTCCTACAATGAGCAGTTCTTC,CASSTGGSYNEQFF
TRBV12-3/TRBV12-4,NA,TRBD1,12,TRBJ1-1,TGTGCCAGCAGAGGAGGGACAGTTGAAGCTTTCTTT,CASRGGTVEAFF
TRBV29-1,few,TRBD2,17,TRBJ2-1,TGCAGCGTCCCAAAAGGGCAGCGGGAGATCTCAATCAATGAGCAGTTCTTC,CSVPKGQREISINEQFF
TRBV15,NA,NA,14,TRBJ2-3,TGTGCCACCAGCAGATCGGGGGGCGGAAATACGCAGTATTTT,CATSRSGGGNTQYF
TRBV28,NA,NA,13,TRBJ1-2,TGTGCCAGCAGTTACAGGGACATCTATGGCTACACCTTC,CASSYRDIYGYTF
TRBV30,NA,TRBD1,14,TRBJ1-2,TGTGCCTGGAGTGTATGGGACAGTGACTATGGCTACACCTTC,CAWSVWDSDYGYTF
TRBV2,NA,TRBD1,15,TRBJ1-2,TGTGCCAGCAACCTGGACAGGGGGCAGGACTATGGCTACACCTTC,CASNLDRGQDYGYTF
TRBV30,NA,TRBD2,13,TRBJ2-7,TGTGCACGGAGCGGGAGAACCCCCTACGAGCAGTACTTC,CARSGRTPYEQYF
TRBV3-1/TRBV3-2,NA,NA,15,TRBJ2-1,TGTGCCAGCAGCCAAGATGTAGGAGTGGGCAATGAGCAGTTCTTC,CASSQDVGVGNEQFF
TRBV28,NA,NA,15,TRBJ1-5,TGTGCCAGCATCTCCGGAGGGGCAGCGGATCAGCCCCAGCATTTT,CASISGGAADQPQHF
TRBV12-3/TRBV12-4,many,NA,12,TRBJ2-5,TGTGCCAGCAGTTCGAATAGGGGGACCCAGTACTTC,CASSSNRGTQYF
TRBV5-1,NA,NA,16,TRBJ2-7,TGCGCCAGCAGCTTCACCCACTTACAGGGTCCCTACGAGCAGTACTTC,CASSFTHLQGPYEQYF
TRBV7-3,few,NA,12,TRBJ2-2,TGTGCCAGCAGCTTACTTCCCGGGGAGCTGTTTTTT,CASSLLPGELFF